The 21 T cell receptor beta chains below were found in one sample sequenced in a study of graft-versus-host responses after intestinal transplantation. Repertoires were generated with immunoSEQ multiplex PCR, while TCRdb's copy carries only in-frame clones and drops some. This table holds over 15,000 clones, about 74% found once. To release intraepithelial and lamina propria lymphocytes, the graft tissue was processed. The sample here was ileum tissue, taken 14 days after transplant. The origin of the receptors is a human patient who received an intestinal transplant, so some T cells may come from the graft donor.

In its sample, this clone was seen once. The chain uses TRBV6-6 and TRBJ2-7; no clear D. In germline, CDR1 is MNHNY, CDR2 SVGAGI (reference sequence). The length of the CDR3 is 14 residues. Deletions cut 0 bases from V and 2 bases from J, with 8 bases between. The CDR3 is CASSYSSSPYEQYF. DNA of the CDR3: TGTGCCAGCAGTTACTCTAGCTCTCCCTACGAGCAGTACTTC.

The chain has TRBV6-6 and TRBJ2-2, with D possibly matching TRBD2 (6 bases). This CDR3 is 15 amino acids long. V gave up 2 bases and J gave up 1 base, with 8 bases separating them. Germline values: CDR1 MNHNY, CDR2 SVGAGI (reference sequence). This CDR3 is CASSYLGGNTGELFF. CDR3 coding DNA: TGTGCCAGCAGTTACCTCGGGGGGAACACCGGGGAGCTGTTTTTT.

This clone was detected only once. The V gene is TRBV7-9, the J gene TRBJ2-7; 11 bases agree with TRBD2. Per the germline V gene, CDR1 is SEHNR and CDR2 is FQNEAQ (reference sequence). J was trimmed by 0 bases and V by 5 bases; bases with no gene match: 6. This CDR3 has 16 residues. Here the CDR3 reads CASSLGSGRDSYEQYF. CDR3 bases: TGTGCCAGCAGCCTAGGTAGCGGGAGGGACTCCTACGAGCAGTACTTC.

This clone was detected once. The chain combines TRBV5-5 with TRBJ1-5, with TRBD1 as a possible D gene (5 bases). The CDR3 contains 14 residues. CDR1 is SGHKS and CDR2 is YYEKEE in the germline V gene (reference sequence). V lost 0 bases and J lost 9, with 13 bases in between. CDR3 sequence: CASSLEWGTGPQHF. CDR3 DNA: TGTGCCAGCAGCTTGGAGTGGGGCACGGGGCCCCAGCATTTT.

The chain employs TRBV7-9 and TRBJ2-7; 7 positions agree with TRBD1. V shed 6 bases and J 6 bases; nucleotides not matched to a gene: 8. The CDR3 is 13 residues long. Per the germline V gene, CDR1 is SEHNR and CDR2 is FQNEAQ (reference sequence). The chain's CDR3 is CASRSEDRVEQYF. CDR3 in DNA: TGTGCCAGCAGGTCTGAAGACAGGGTCGAGCAGTACTTC.

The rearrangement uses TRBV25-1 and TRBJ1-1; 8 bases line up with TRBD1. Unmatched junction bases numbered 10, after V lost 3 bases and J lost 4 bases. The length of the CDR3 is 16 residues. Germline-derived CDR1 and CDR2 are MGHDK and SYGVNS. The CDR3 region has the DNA TGTGCCAGCAGTGACTTCACAGGGGGACCTCGCACTGAAGCTTTCTTT. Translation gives CASSDFTGGPRTEAFF.

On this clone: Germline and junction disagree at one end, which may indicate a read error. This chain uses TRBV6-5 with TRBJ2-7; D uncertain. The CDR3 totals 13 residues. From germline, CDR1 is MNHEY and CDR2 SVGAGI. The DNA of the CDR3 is TGTGCCGGCAGTTACGAGTTCGGCTACGAGCAGTACTTC. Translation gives CAGSYEFGYEQYF.

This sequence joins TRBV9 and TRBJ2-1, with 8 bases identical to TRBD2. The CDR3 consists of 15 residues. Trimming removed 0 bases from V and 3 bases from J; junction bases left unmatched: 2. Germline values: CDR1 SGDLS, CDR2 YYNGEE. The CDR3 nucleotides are TGTGCCAGCAGCGTAGACGCGGGGGGCTACAATGAGCAGTTCTTC. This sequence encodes CASSVDAGGYNEQFF.

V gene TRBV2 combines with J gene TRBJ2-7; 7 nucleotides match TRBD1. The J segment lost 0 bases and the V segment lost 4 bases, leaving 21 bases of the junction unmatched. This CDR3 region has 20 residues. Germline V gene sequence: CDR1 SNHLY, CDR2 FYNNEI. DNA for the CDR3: TGTGCCAGCAGTGGGGGCCCCGGGGTGCCGGGACAGCCACGCTCCTACGAGCAGTACTTC. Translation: CASSGGPGVPGQPRSYEQYF.

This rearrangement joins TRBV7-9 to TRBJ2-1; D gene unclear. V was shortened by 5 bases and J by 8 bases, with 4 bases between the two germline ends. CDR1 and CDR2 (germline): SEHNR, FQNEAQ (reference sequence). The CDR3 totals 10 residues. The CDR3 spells CASSTYEQFF. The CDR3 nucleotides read TGTGCCAGCAGCACGTATGAGCAGTTCTTC.

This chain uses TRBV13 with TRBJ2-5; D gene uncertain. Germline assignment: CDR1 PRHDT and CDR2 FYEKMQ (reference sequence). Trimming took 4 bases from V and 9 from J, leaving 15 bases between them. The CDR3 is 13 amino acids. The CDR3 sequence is CASSSNSKVPQYF. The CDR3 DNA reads TGTGCCAGCAGCTCCAATAGTAAGGTACCCCAGTACTTC.

CDR3 residues: CASRYREETQYF. The CDR3 DNA reads TGCGCCAGCAGATACAGGGAAGAGACCCAGTACTTC. The rearrangement joins TRBV5-1 to TRBJ2-5; a weak D match, TRBD1 (6 bases). The CDR3 has 12 amino acids. V lost 5 bases to trimming and J lost 3 bases, with 8 bases between them. CDR1 SGHRS and CDR2 YFSETQ come from the germline V gene.

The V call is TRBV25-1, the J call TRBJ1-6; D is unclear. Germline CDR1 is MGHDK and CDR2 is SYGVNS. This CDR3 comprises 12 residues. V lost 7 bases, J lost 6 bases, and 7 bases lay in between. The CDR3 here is CASNRGNSPLHF. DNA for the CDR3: TGTGCCAGCAACCGGGGTAATTCACCCCTCCACTTT.

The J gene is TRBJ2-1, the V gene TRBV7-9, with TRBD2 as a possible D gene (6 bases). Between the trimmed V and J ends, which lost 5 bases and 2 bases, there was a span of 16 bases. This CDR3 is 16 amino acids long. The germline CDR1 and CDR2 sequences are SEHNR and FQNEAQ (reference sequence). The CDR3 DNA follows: TGTGCCAGCAGCCTCCGTGATAGCGGAGCCTACAATGAGCAGTTCTTC. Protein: CASSLRDSGAYNEQFF.

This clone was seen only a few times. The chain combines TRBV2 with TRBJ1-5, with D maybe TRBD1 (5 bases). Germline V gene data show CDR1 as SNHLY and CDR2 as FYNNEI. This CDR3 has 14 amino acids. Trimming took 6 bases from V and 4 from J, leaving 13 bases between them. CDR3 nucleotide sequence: TGTGCCAGCAGCCTAGGGGCTGGGAATCAGCCCCAGCATTTT. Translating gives CASSLGAGNQPQHF.

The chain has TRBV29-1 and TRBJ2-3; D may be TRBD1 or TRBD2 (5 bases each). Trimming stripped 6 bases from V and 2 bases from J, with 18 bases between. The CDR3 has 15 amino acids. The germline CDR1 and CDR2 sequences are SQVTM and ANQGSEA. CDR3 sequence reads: CSVRGIQEDTDTQYF. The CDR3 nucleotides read TGCAGCGTGAGGGGTATCCAGGAGGACACAGATACGCAGTATTTT.

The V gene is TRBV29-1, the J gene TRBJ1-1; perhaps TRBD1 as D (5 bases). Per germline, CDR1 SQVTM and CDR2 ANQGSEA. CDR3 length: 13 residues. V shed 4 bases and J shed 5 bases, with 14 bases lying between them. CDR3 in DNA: TGCAGCGTTGCTTTTCATGGGGGGACTGAAGCTTTCTTT. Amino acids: CSVAFHGGTEAFF.

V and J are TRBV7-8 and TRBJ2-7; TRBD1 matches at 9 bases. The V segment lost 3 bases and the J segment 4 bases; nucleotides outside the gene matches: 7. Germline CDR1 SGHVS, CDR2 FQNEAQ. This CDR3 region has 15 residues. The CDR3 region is CASSFFRTGVYEQYF. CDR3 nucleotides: TGTGCCAGCAGCTTCTTCCGGACAGGGGTGTACGAGCAGTACTTC.

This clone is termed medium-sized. CDR3 nucleotide sequence: TGTGCCAGCAGTTTGTCCGGACTGGGCGCGAATGAGCAGTTCTTC. It specifies CASSLSGLGANEQFF. V is TRBV27 and J is TRBJ2-1; possible D gene TRBD2, 5 bases. Trimming stripped 3 bases from V and 7 bases from J, with 16 bases between. Germline V gene data show CDR1 as MNHEY and CDR2 as SMNVEV (reference sequence). The CDR3 consists of 15 residues.

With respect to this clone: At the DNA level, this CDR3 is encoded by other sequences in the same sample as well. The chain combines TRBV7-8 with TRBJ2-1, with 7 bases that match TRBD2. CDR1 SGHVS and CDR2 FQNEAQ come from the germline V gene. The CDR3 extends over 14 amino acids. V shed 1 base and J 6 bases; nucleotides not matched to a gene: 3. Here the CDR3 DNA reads TGTGCCAGCAGCTTAGTCTCGGGGGGCAATGAGCAGTTCTTC. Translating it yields CASSLVSGGNEQFF.

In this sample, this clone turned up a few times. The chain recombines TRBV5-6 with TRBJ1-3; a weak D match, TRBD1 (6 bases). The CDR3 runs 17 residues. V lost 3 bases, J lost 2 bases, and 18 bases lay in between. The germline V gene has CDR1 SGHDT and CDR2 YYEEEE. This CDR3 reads CASSSNLHRVTGNTIYF. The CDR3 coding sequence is TGTGCCAGCAGCTCCAACCTTCACAGGGTGACTGGAAACACCATATATTTT.